This T cell receptor (beta chain) was profiled in a study of T cell responses to AZD1222 COVID-19 vaccine. Study results and caveats: The peak T cell response came first, and repertoires were sampled only after it. The donor cohort was predominantly white British with a female majority, and clonal diversity may have been underestimated.

Note on this clone: Its antigen is not known.

Clones were read by immunoSEQ multiplex PCR, and TCRdb kept only the in-frame ones, dropping some. This sample carries 90,000 to 120,000 clones, about 92% of them seen once, and the ten largest clones take roughly 1.1%. CDR1 and CDR2 from the germline V gene are SGHDT and YYEEEE. V was cut by 2 bases and J by 8 bases, with 13 bases left in between. This CDR3 is built from 14 residues. Material: peripheral blood, obtained on day 0 of AZD1222 vaccination. This clonotype was obtained from an adult in good health. The V call is TRBV5-6, the J call TRBJ1-4; D not certain. CDR3 region: CASSLRGLGEKLFF. CDR3 in DNA: TGTGCCAGCAGCTTACGTGGGTTGGGAGAAAAACTGTTTTTT.